Below, 8 T cell receptor beta chains from the same sample are listed, as sequenced in a study of OX40 agonist ivuxolimab in advanced cancers. The assay was immunoSEQ multiplex PCR, and TCRdb's table has in-frame clones only and misses some. Of under 25,000 clones in the sample, over 75% were seen once. Sequencing was performed on CD4+ or CD8+ T cells sorted from blood, taken in a trial of the OX40 agonist ivuxolimab. These TCRs come from an adult with an advanced solid tumor such as melanoma, head and neck, liver or kidney cancer.

This chain uses TRBV2 with TRBJ2-7; 7 positions match TRBD2. Germline lookup yields CDR1 SNHLY and CDR2 FYNNEI. Germline trimming cut 4 bases from V and 4 bases from J; bases unmatched to any gene: 1. The CDR3 has 12 residues. CDR3 sequence: CASSGGGYEQYF. The CDR3 DNA reads as TGTGCCAGCAGTGGGGGGGGGTACGAGCAGTACTTC.

The sample holds a few counts of this clone. The chain employs TRBV7-2 and TRBJ1-5; tentative D call: TRBD1 (5 bases). The CDR3 totals 15 residues. CDR1 is SGHTA, CDR2 FQGNSA, per germline. Trimming cost V 10 bases and J 2 bases, with 18 bases left between them. The CDR3 DNA follows: TGTGCCACCCTCACGGAGGGCAGGGGCAATCAGCCCCAGCATTTT. Translating it yields CATLTEGRGNQPQHF.

This chain joins TRBV6-5 and TRBJ2-5; 7 positions agree with TRBD2. Germline CDR1 and CDR2: MNHEY and SVGAGI. The V and J ends lost 11 bases and 13 bases, in that order; junction bases with no gene match: 19. The CDR3 is 13 residues long. CDR3 nucleotide sequence: TGTGCCTCGGGAGGAGCGCTTTCCAGCCCCTGGTACTTC. Residues: CASGGALSSPWYF.

The V call is TRBV7-2, the J call TRBJ1-4; D remains unclear. The germline CDR1 and CDR2 sequences are SGHTA and FQGNSA. Trimming left V 5 bases short and J 8 bases short, with 15 bases between. The CDR3 extends over 14 amino acids. The CDR3 here is CASSERTWAEKLFF. CDR3 nucleotide sequence: TGTGCCAGCAGCGAACGAACATGGGCCGAAAAACTGTTTTTT.

The rearrangement uses TRBV5-1 and TRBJ1-4, with 10 bases fitting TRBD1. This CDR3 contains 14 residues. Germline values: CDR1 SGHRS, CDR2 YFSETQ. V lost 4 bases, J lost 6 bases, and 3 bases stayed unmatched. The CDR3 region is CASSTGTGDEKLFF. CDR3 in DNA: TGCGCCAGCAGCACCGGGACAGGGGATGAAAAACTGTTTTTT.

This rearrangement joins TRBV6-1 to TRBJ1-5; TRBD1 is a possible D gene (5 bases). V shed 2 bases and J shed 4 bases, with 15 bases lying between them. The CDR3 is 16 residues long. In germline, CDR1 is MNHNS, CDR2 SASEGT. CDR3: CASSEFAGTPNQPQHF. DNA for the CDR3: TGTGCCAGCAGTGAATTTGCAGGGACGCCTAATCAGCCCCAGCATTTT.

The V gene is TRBV10-3, the J gene TRBJ2-3; D perhaps matches TRBD1 (5 bases). The ends were cut back, 3 bases at V and 1 base at J, with 8 bases in the middle. The germline V gene has CDR1 ENHRY and CDR2 SYGVKD. The CDR3 totals 14 residues. DNA for the CDR3: TGTGCCATCAGTGACACAGGTGGCACAGATACGCAGTATTTT. Translation gives CAISDTGGTDTQYF.

CDR3 amino acids: CASSLDPGSSYNEQFF. For the CDR3, the DNA is TGCGCCAGCAGCCTCGATCCGGGTAGCTCCTACAATGAGCAGTTCTTC. V usage is TRBV5-1 and J usage is TRBJ2-1, with D unclear. The CDR3 is 16 residues long. The germline CDR1 and CDR2 sequences are SGHRS and YFSETQ. With 4 bases removed from V and 0 bases from J, the gap between germline ends came to 14 bases.